These 9 T cell receptor beta chains were all obtained from the same sample, sequenced in a study of response to subunit inactivated influenza vaccine. MiXCR, run by TCRdb on the RT-PCR reads, gives a single entry per CDR3 protein. The top ten clones hold 13% of a sample with about 530,000 distinct CDR3 sequences, 13% of them seen once. The sequences come from PBMCs from blood, collected 35 to 45 days after vaccination. These receptor sequences come from a man in his forties or fifties who received an inactivated influenza vaccine.

The chain links TRBV5-1 to TRBJ2-7; perhaps TRBD2 as D (7 bases). Trimming left V 3 bases short and J 1 base short, with 14 bases between. Germline V gene data show CDR1 as SGHRS and CDR2 as YFSETQ. The CDR3 is 15 amino acids. CDR3 protein: CASSSLRGASYEQYF. CDR3 nucleotides: TGCGCCAGCAGCTCCCTACGGGGGGCATCCTACGAGCAGTACTTC.

This clonotype was observed a handful of times. The gene calls are TRBV5-4 and TRBJ1-2, with a possible D match to TRBD1 (5 bases). Trimming cost V 5 bases and J 6 bases, with 14 bases left between them. Germline V CDR1 and CDR2: SGHNT, YYREEE (reference sequence). The CDR3 is 13 residues long. The CDR3 sequence: CASRLVGGNGYTF. DNA of the CDR3: TGTGCCAGCAGACTGGTGGGGGGTAATGGCTACACCTTC.

This clonotype was counted between two and nine times. The rearrangement joins TRBV7-9 to TRBJ1-6; 7 nucleotides agree with TRBD1. This CDR3 spans 16 amino acids. The germline gives CDR1 SEHNR, CDR2 FQNEAQ (reference sequence). J gave up 3 bases and V 4 bases, and 6 bases lay outside the gene matches. The CDR3 is CASSSTRTGYNSPLHF. The CDR3 DNA sequence: TGTGCCAGCAGCTCTACCCGGACAGGCTATAATTCACCCCTCCACTTT.

The chain is built from TRBV12-3 or TRBV12-4 and TRBJ2-1, with D unresolved. This CDR3 is built from 16 residues. The V gene lost 7 bases and the J gene lost 4 bases, with 20 bases spanning the gap. CDR3 sequence reads: CASIPPTAPPYNEQFF. The CDR3 DNA follows: TGTGCCAGCATCCCGCCCACAGCCCCCCCATACAATGAGCAGTTCTTC.

This clonotype has only a few counts. This chain links TRBV28 with TRBJ2-3; TRBD2 agrees at 10 bases. With 5 bases clipped from V and 2 bases from J, the junction kept 10 bases outside the gene matches. The CDR3 length is 17 residues. Germline loops: CDR1 MDHEN, CDR2 SYDVKM. CDR3 in amino acids: CASSPTLGTSDTDTQYF. The CDR3 DNA reads as TGTGCCAGCAGTCCGACACTCGGGACTAGCGACACAGATACGCAGTATTTT.

The chain has TRBV5-1 and TRBJ2-5; D remains ambiguous. CDR1 and CDR2 from the germline V gene are SGHRS and YFSETQ. CDR3 length: 14 amino acids. V dropped 4 bases and J dropped 5 bases, with 15 bases sitting between them. The CDR3 coding sequence is TGCGCCAGCAGCCAATTAAGGTCCGGGGAGACCCAGTACTTC. Translating gives CASSQLRSGETQYF. Full variable domain (outside the CDR3, taken from reference TRBV5-1 and TRBJ2-5): KAGVTQTPRYLIKTRGQQVTLSCSPISGHRSVSWYQQTPGQGLQFLFEYFSETQRNKGNFPGRFSGRQFSNSRSEMNVSTLELGDSALYLCASSQLRSGETQYFGPGTRLLVL.

The sample holds a few counts of this clonotype. For the CDR3, the DNA is TGTGCCAGCACCTTCCTGGGAGAGACCCAGTACTTC. Encoded protein: CASTFLGETQYF. The chain couples TRBV21-1 to TRBJ2-5. TRBV21-1 is a known pseudogene. The CDR3 is 12 residues long.

The rearrangement joins TRBV4-2 to TRBJ2-5; 10 positions match TRBD2. The CDR3 is 16 amino acids. The V gene's germline CDR1 is LGHNA and CDR2 YNFKEQ. V trimming: 0 bases; J trimming: 5 bases; junction bases outside the gene matches: 6. Here the CDR3 reads CASSQDQRGGRETQYF. The CDR3 DNA is TGTGCCAGCAGCCAAGATCAGCGGGGGGGCCGGGAGACCCAGTACTTC.

This clonotype was detected a few times. The V call is TRBV18, the J call TRBJ1-1; D might be TRBD1 (5 bases). V shed 0 bases and J shed 3 bases, with 23 bases lying between them. This CDR3 contains 19 residues. Per germline, CDR1 KGHSH and CDR2 LQKENI. The CDR3 DNA is TGTGCCAGCTCACCACCGCGGACGTCCTCCGCAGGGATTTACACTGAAGCTTTCTTT. Translation gives CASSPPRTSSAGIYTEAFF.